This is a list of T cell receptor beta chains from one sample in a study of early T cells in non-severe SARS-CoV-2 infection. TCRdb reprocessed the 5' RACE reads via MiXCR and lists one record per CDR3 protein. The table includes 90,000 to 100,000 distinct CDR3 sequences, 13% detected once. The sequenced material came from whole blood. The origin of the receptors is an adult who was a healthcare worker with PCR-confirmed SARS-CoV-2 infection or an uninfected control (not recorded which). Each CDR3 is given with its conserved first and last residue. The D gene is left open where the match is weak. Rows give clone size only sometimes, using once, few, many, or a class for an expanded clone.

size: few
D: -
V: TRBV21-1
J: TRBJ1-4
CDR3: CASSARQGGEKLFF
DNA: TGTGCCAGCAGCGCTCGACAGGGTGGTGAAAAACTGTTTTTT

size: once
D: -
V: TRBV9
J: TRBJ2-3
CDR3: CASSVTTDTQYF
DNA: TGTGCCAGCAGCGTAACCACAGATACGCAGTATTTT

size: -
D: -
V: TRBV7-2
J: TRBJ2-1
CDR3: CASSRTRVDLGNEQFF
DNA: TGTGCCAGCAGCAGAACCCGGGTGGATCTTGGGAATGAGCAGTTCTTC

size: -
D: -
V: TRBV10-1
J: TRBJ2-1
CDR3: CASSEWTASSYNEQFF
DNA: TGCGCCAGCAGTGAATGGACAGCCAGCTCCTACAATGAGCAGTTCTTC

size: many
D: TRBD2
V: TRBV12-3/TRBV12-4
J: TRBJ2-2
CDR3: CASSRTSGITGELFF
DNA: TGTGCCAGCAGCCGGACTAGCGGGATTACCGGGGAGCTGTTTTTT

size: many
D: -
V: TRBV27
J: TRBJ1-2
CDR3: CASSLSPGGSYGYTF
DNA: TGTGCCAGCAGTTTATCCCCCGGCGGGTCGTATGGCTACACCTTC

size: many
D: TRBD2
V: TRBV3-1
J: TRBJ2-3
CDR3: CASSQLVEAGGRTDTQYF
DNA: TGTGCCAGCAGCCAACTAGTAGAAGCGGGGGGAAGGACAGATACGCAGTATTTT

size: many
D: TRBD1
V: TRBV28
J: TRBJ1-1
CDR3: CASSPTGGLEAFF
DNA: TGTGCCAGCAGCCCAACAGGGGGCCTTGAAGCTTTCTTT

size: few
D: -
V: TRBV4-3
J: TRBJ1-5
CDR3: CASSPALQYQPQHF
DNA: TGCGCCAGCAGTCCCGCCCTGCAATACCAGCCCCAGCATTTT

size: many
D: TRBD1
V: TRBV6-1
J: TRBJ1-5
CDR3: CASSGGTVSNQPQHF
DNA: TGTGCCAGCAGTGGGGGGACAGTTAGCAATCAGCCCCAGCATTTT

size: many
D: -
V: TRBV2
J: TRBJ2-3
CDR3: CASSGGSSTDTQYF
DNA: TGTGCCAGCAGTGGGGGCTCCAGCACAGATACGCAGTATTTT

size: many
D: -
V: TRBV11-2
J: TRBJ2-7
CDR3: CASSFTTIYEQYF
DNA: TGTGCCAGCAGCTTCACAACCATCTACGAGCAGTACTTC

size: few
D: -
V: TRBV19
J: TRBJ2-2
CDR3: CASSIKLGYAGELFF
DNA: TGTGCCAGTAGTATTAAACTAGGATATGCCGGGGAGCTGTTTTTT

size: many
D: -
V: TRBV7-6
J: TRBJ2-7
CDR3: CASSLDRSSYEQYF
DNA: TGTGCCAGCAGCTTAGACAGGAGCTCCTACGAGCAGTACTTC

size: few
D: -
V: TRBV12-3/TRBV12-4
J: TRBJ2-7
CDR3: CASSLSSPSYEQYF
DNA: TGTGCCAGCAGTTTAAGCAGCCCGTCCTACGAGCAGTACTTC

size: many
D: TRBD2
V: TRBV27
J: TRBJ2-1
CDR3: CASSPRSSGGPENEQFF
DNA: TGTGCCAGCAGTCCAAGATCTAGCGGGGGCCCCGAGAATGAGCAGTTCTTC

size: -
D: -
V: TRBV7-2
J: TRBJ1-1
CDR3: CASSLQAYNTEAFF
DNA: TGTGCCAGCAGCTTGCAAGCCTATAACACTGAAGCTTTCTTT

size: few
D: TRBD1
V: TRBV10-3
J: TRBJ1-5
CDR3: CAISEYLPGTGELNNQPQHF
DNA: TGTGCCATCAGTGAGTACCTTCCGGGGACAGGGGAGCTGAACAATCAGCCCCAGCATTTT

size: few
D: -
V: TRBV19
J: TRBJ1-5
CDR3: CASRVEQLRDSNQPQHF
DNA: TGTGCCAGTAGAGTTGAACAGCTCCGAGATAGCAATCAGCCCCAGCATTTT

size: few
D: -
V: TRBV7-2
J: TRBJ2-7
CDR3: CASSLALLGPGAEQYF
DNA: TGTGCCAGCAGCTTAGCGCTCTTGGGCCCAGGGGCGGAGCAGTACTTC

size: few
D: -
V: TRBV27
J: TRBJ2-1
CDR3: CASSLQRGSNEQFF
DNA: TGTGCCAGCAGTTTACAGAGGGGGAGCAATGAGCAGTTCTTC

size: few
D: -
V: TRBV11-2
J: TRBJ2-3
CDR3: CASSLDAETGRATQYF
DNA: TGTGCCAGCAGCTTAGATGCGGAGACTGGGCGGGCTACGCAGTATTTT